The rows below give T cell receptor beta chains drawn from one sample of a study of control samples from healthy donors and cancer patients. Generated by immunoSEQ multiplex PCR, the TCRdb table keeps only in-frame clones and is missing some. In the table there are roughly 120,000 clones, 88% of which are singletons. The sample comprised blood. All receptors come from a middle-aged man in good health. The CDR3 runs from the conserved cysteine through the conserved F or W. Fields, in order: CDR3 DNA, CDR3 protein, D gene, J gene, clone size, V gene. D genes are given only for firm matches. Rows may omit the clone size; those that give it use once, few, many or a size class.

CDR3 DNA: TGTGCCTGGACTCCGTGGGGGGCTAACTACGAGCAGTACTTC; CDR3 protein: CAWTPWGANYEQYF; D gene: NA; J gene: TRBJ2-7; clone size: NA; V gene: TRBV30
CDR3 DNA: TGCGCCAGCAGCCTCCCCATCCGCGGAGACGACCCGACTGAAGCTTTCTTT; CDR3 protein: CASSLPIRGDDPTEAFF; D gene: NA; J gene: TRBJ1-1; clone size: NA; V gene: TRBV4-1
CDR3 DNA: TGTGCCATCGGACAGGGGGCGAATCAGCCCCAGCATTTT; CDR3 protein: CAIGQGANQPQHF; D gene: TRBD1; J gene: TRBJ1-5; clone size: NA; V gene: TRBV24-1
CDR3 DNA: TGTGCCAGCAGTGTAAGGGAGAGCACAGATACGCAGTATTTT; CDR3 protein: CASSVRESTDTQYF; D gene: NA; J gene: TRBJ2-3; clone size: NA; V gene: TRBV2
CDR3 DNA: TGTGCCAGCAGCCGACAGGGAAGGTACGAGCAGTACTTC; CDR3 protein: CASSRQGRYEQYF; D gene: TRBD1; J gene: TRBJ2-7; clone size: NA; V gene: TRBV12-3/TRBV12-4
CDR3 DNA: TGTGCCACCAGTGATCCGACAGGATCCTACGAGCAGTACTTC; CDR3 protein: CATSDPTGSYEQYF; D gene: NA; J gene: TRBJ2-7; clone size: NA; V gene: TRBV24-1
CDR3 DNA: TGTGCCAGCAGTTCCCCTGGGGGGGTGCGCACTGAAGCTTTCTTT; CDR3 protein: CASSSPGGVRTEAFF; D gene: NA; J gene: TRBJ1-1; clone size: NA; V gene: TRBV2
CDR3 DNA: TGTGCCAGTAGTATTCGACAGGGGGACACTGAAGCTTTCTTT; CDR3 protein: CASSIRQGDTEAFF; D gene: TRBD1; J gene: TRBJ1-1; clone size: NA; V gene: TRBV19
CDR3 DNA: TGTGCCAGCAGCCAAGATGGAAGACATCTCGGGAGCACTTTCTTT; CDR3 protein: CASSQDGRHLGSTFF; D gene: NA; J gene: TRBJ1-1; clone size: NA; V gene: TRBV14
CDR3 DNA: TGCGCCAGCAGTCCGGCCGGGACAGAGAGTTCTTCACCCCTCCACTTT; CDR3 protein: CASSPAGTESSSPLHF; D gene: TRBD1; J gene: TRBJ1-6; clone size: once; V gene: TRBV5-1
CDR3 DNA: TGTGCCAGCAGCTTAGCGGACGGGCCCTACGAGCAGTACTTC; CDR3 protein: CASSLADGPYEQYF; D gene: NA; J gene: TRBJ2-7; clone size: NA; V gene: TRBV11-3
CDR3 DNA: TGTGCCAGCAGTTCTTGGGCAGGGGACTACTATGGCTACACCTTC; CDR3 protein: CASSSWAGDYYGYTF; D gene: NA; J gene: TRBJ1-2; clone size: NA; V gene: TRBV27
CDR3 DNA: TGTGCCAGCAGGCCTGCGGCAGGGGAGCAGCCCCAGCATTTT; CDR3 protein: CASRPAAGEQPQHF; D gene: NA; J gene: TRBJ1-5; clone size: NA; V gene: TRBV3-1/TRBV3-2
CDR3 DNA: TGTGCCACAGCCGGGTCCCCTGGGGCAGATACGCAGTATTTT; CDR3 protein: CATAGSPGADTQYF; D gene: NA; J gene: TRBJ2-3; clone size: NA; V gene: TRBV6-4
CDR3 DNA: TGTGCCACCAGCCCTCAGCGACTAGCGGGGGGATACAATGAGCAGTTCTTC; CDR3 protein: CATSPQRLAGGYNEQFF; D gene: TRBD2; J gene: TRBJ2-1; clone size: NA; V gene: TRBV15
CDR3 DNA: TGCAGCGTACGACAGAGAAACACTGAAGCTTTCTTT; CDR3 protein: CSVRQRNTEAFF; D gene: NA; J gene: TRBJ1-1; clone size: NA; V gene: TRBV29-1
CDR3 DNA: TGCGCCAGCAGCTTGGCGCAGGATTTCACTGAAGCTTTCTTT; CDR3 protein: CASSLAQDFTEAFF; D gene: NA; J gene: TRBJ1-1; clone size: NA; V gene: TRBV5-1
CDR3 DNA: TGCGCCAGCAGGGAGGGGACGAAGAACGAGCAGTACTTC; CDR3 protein: CASREGTKNEQYF; D gene: NA; J gene: TRBJ2-7; clone size: NA; V gene: TRBV5-1
CDR3 DNA: TGTGCCAGCTCACCAAGCAGGGGAGATACGCAGTATTTT; CDR3 protein: CASSPSRGDTQYF; D gene: NA; J gene: TRBJ2-3; clone size: once; V gene: TRBV18
CDR3 DNA: TGTGCCAGCAGCAGGGATTTGGCTGAAAAACTGTTTTTT; CDR3 protein: CASSRDLAEKLFF; D gene: NA; J gene: TRBJ1-4; clone size: NA; V gene: TRBV6-5
CDR3 DNA: TGTGCCAGCAGTGAGGGAATAGGCACAGATACGCAGTATTTT; CDR3 protein: CASSEGIGTDTQYF; D gene: NA; J gene: TRBJ2-3; clone size: NA; V gene: TRBV6-4
CDR3 DNA: TGTGCCACCAACAGGTGGGACAGTAACAATGAGCAGTTCTTC; CDR3 protein: CATNRWDSNNEQFF; D gene: TRBD1; J gene: TRBJ2-1; clone size: NA; V gene: TRBV11-2
CDR3 DNA: TGTGCCAGCAGTCTCACAGGGGCCTATGGCTACACCTTC; CDR3 protein: CASSLTGAYGYTF; D gene: TRBD1; J gene: TRBJ1-2; clone size: NA; V gene: TRBV6-4
CDR3 DNA: TGTGCCAGCAGTTACAATGGCAGGTTTGGGTCACCCCTCCACTTT; CDR3 protein: CASSYNGRFGSPLHF; D gene: NA; J gene: TRBJ1-6; clone size: NA; V gene: TRBV6-5
CDR3 DNA: TGTGCCAGCAGTCCTAGGACAGAGAACACTGAAGCTTTCTTT; CDR3 protein: CASSPRTENTEAFF; D gene: NA; J gene: TRBJ1-1; clone size: NA; V gene: TRBV27
CDR3 DNA: TGTGCCAGCAGTTTATGGTCGGGCCCCTACGAGCAGTACTTC; CDR3 protein: CASSLWSGPYEQYF; D gene: NA; J gene: TRBJ2-7; clone size: NA; V gene: TRBV27
CDR3 DNA: TGTGCCAGCAGCCGCGAGGGGGCCGGGGAAAAACTGTTTTTT; CDR3 protein: CASSREGAGEKLFF; D gene: TRBD1; J gene: TRBJ1-4; clone size: NA; V gene: TRBV7-9
CDR3 DNA: TGTGCCAGTAGTATGTTCTCCGGGGGCCCAACCCACTACGAGCAGTACTTC; CDR3 protein: CASSMFSGGPTHYEQYF; D gene: NA; J gene: TRBJ2-7; clone size: NA; V gene: TRBV19
CDR3 DNA: TGCGCCAGCAGCGCGACTAGCGGGGGGGCCTTCGCAGATACGCAGTATTTT; CDR3 protein: CASSATSGGAFADTQYF; D gene: TRBD2; J gene: TRBJ2-3; clone size: NA; V gene: TRBV5-1
CDR3 DNA: TGTGCCAGCAGCTTATTTTCACCGGGGGTAGGAGCTTTCTTT; CDR3 protein: CASSLFSPGVGAFF; D gene: NA; J gene: TRBJ1-1; clone size: NA; V gene: TRBV7-8
CDR3 DNA: TGTGCCAGCAGCTTAATCCAGGGCAGCACTGAAGCTTTCTTT; CDR3 protein: CASSLIQGSTEAFF; D gene: NA; J gene: TRBJ1-1; clone size: NA; V gene: TRBV7-9
CDR3 DNA: TGTGCCAGCAGCAAGGGACAGGGGGCGGGAGATACGCAGTATTTT; CDR3 protein: CASSKGQGAGDTQYF; D gene: TRBD1; J gene: TRBJ2-3; clone size: NA; V gene: TRBV5-4
CDR3 DNA: TGCAGCGCCCAGGGCAGCCCGAACACTGAAGCTTTCTTT; CDR3 protein: CSAQGSPNTEAFF; D gene: NA; J gene: TRBJ1-1; clone size: once; V gene: TRBV29-1
CDR3 DNA: TGTGCCAGCAGTCCTTTTTTTCGTGGGAATGAGCAGTTCTTC; CDR3 protein: CASSPFFRGNEQFF; D gene: NA; J gene: TRBJ2-1; clone size: NA; V gene: TRBV27
CDR3 DNA: TGTGCCAGTAGGGGCGATCAAGAGACCCAGTACTTC; CDR3 protein: CASRGDQETQYF; D gene: NA; J gene: TRBJ2-5; clone size: NA; V gene: TRBV19
CDR3 DNA: TGTGCCAGCAGTGTGGGACCATACTCGACTGAAGCTTTCTTT; CDR3 protein: CASSVGPYSTEAFF; D gene: NA; J gene: TRBJ1-1; clone size: NA; V gene: TRBV2
CDR3 DNA: TGTGCCACCAGCATTAGCGAGACTGAAGCTTTCTTT; CDR3 protein: CATSISETEAFF; D gene: NA; J gene: TRBJ1-1; clone size: NA; V gene: TRBV15
CDR3 DNA: TGTGCCAGCAGCCAAGGGGGGAACTATGGCTACACCTTC; CDR3 protein: CASSQGGNYGYTF; D gene: NA; J gene: TRBJ1-2; clone size: NA; V gene: TRBV3-1/TRBV3-2
CDR3 DNA: TGTGCCAGCAGTTACTCGAAACAAACAGATACGCAGTATTTT; CDR3 protein: CASSYSKQTDTQYF; D gene: NA; J gene: TRBJ2-3; clone size: NA; V gene: TRBV6-5
CDR3 DNA: TGTGCCAGCAGTGTTGCCAGCTCCTACAATGAGCAGTTCTTC; CDR3 protein: CASSVASSYNEQFF; D gene: NA; J gene: TRBJ2-1; clone size: NA; V gene: TRBV2
CDR3 DNA: TGCAGCGTTGACGGCAGGGGCTACGAGCAGTACTTC; CDR3 protein: CSVDGRGYEQYF; D gene: NA; J gene: TRBJ2-7; clone size: NA; V gene: TRBV29-1
CDR3 DNA: TGTGCCAGCAGCTCAAGGACAGGGGCGAACACTGAAGCTTTCTTT; CDR3 protein: CASSSRTGANTEAFF; D gene: TRBD1; J gene: TRBJ1-1; clone size: NA; V gene: TRBV7-9
CDR3 DNA: TGTGCCAGCAGTTCCCCGGCTGCAACTAATGAAAAACTGTTTTTT; CDR3 protein: CASSSPAATNEKLFF; D gene: NA; J gene: TRBJ1-4; clone size: NA; V gene: TRBV28
CDR3 DNA: TGTGCCAGCAGGGACCCCAGGGGGGTCGAGCAGTACTTC; CDR3 protein: CASRDPRGVEQYF; D gene: NA; J gene: TRBJ2-7; clone size: NA; V gene: TRBV27
CDR3 DNA: TGTGCCAGCAGTTACTCCCGCTTCGGGGAGCAGTACTTC; CDR3 protein: CASSYSRFGEQYF; D gene: NA; J gene: TRBJ2-7; clone size: NA; V gene: TRBV6-5
CDR3 DNA: TGTGCCAGCAGCCTCAGGGACAGGGGGGCAGATACGCAGTATTTT; CDR3 protein: CASSLRDRGADTQYF; D gene: TRBD1; J gene: TRBJ2-3; clone size: few; V gene: TRBV9
CDR3 DNA: TGTGCCAGCAGTGCGGACAGGGTTACCAATCAGCCCCAGCATTTT; CDR3 protein: CASSADRVTNQPQHF; D gene: TRBD1; J gene: TRBJ1-5; clone size: NA; V gene: TRBV6-6
CDR3 DNA: TGCGCCAGCAGCCTCGGGTCTTACAATGAGCAGTTCTTC; CDR3 protein: CASSLGSYNEQFF; D gene: NA; J gene: TRBJ2-1; clone size: NA; V gene: TRBV5-1
CDR3 DNA: TGCGCCAGCAGCCATGGGCAGAGCTATGGCTACACCTTC; CDR3 protein: CASSHGQSYGYTF; D gene: NA; J gene: TRBJ1-2; clone size: few; V gene: TRBV4-3
CDR3 DNA: TGTGCCAGCAGCAAAGGGGACAGCGGGGGGTCGCTGGAGCAGTACTTC; CDR3 protein: CASSKGDSGGSLEQYF; D gene: NA; J gene: TRBJ2-7; clone size: NA; V gene: TRBV21-1
CDR3 DNA: TGTGCCAGCAGAGACGGGGGATTTGAAAAACTGTTTTTT; CDR3 protein: CASRDGGFEKLFF; D gene: NA; J gene: TRBJ1-4; clone size: few; V gene: TRBV12-3/TRBV12-4
CDR3 DNA: TGCGCCAGCAGCCCCTCGGGACAGGGAAGTACCTATGGCTACACCTTC; CDR3 protein: CASSPSGQGSTYGYTF; D gene: TRBD1; J gene: TRBJ1-2; clone size: NA; V gene: TRBV5-1
CDR3 DNA: TGTGCCAGCTCACCCGGGACAGGTTTGAACACTGAAGCTTTCTTT; CDR3 protein: CASSPGTGLNTEAFF; D gene: TRBD1; J gene: TRBJ1-1; clone size: NA; V gene: TRBV18
CDR3 DNA: TGTGCCAGCAGCTTAGCGGAGACCCAGTACTTC; CDR3 protein: CASSLAETQYF; D gene: NA; J gene: TRBJ2-5; clone size: NA; V gene: TRBV11-3
CDR3 DNA: TGCGCCTCGAGGACTAGGGACACCGGGGAGCTGTTTTTT; CDR3 protein: CASRTRDTGELFF; D gene: TRBD2; J gene: TRBJ2-2; clone size: once; V gene: TRBV5-1
CDR3 DNA: TGTGCCAGCAGTGGCTTCGATGGGGGCTCCTACAATGAGCAGTTCTTC; CDR3 protein: CASSGFDGGSYNEQFF; D gene: NA; J gene: TRBJ2-1; clone size: NA; V gene: TRBV2
CDR3 DNA: TGTGCCAGCAGTTATCCTTCGGTTAGCTCCTACAATGAGCAGTTCTTC; CDR3 protein: CASSYPSVSSYNEQFF; D gene: NA; J gene: TRBJ2-1; clone size: few; V gene: TRBV6-2/TRBV6-3
CDR3 DNA: TGTGCCAGCAGCGTAGCCGGGCTTAACGGGGAGCTGTTTTTT; CDR3 protein: CASSVAGLNGELFF; D gene: NA; J gene: TRBJ2-2; clone size: NA; V gene: TRBV9
CDR3 DNA: TGTGCCAGCAGCGTAGGTCAGACTAATGAAAAACTGTTTTTT; CDR3 protein: CASSVGQTNEKLFF; D gene: NA; J gene: TRBJ1-4; clone size: NA; V gene: TRBV9